This TCR beta chain emerged from a study of blood T cell repertoires in COVID-19 (dated by TCRdb to the early 2020s). About the investigation overall: Samples from collaborators originated in the United States, Italy and Spain and spanned both the acute and convalescent phases of COVID-19. The material from the prospective study consisted of cDNA or gDNA derived from T cells, B-cell-depleted T cells, or PBMCs. The dataset comprised deeply sampled blood TCRbeta repertoires from subjects exposed to, actively infected with, or recovered from COVID-19. The repertoires were made available in a free public database intended to serve as a resource for research on the immune response to SARS-CoV-2. Samples came from the ongoing ImmuneRACE study (first 160 participants) plus 1,254 subjects from 6 global collaborators. A de-identified subject ID, COVID-19 status, age in years and sex were almost always included in the sample metadata. Where available, HLA class I and class II types were obtained from metadata supplied by the sample provider rather than from assay-based typing.

Ends trimmed: V by 0 bases, J by 4 bases; bases unmatched to a gene: 1. Inclusive of the bounding cysteine and phenylalanine, the CDR3 is 14 residues long. Left in the record is the CDR3 DNA by itself, 42 bases read in frame from the first base. In the germline V gene, CDR1 corresponds to LGHNA and CDR2 to YNFKEQ. Only a few counts were recorded for this clone. Its antigen is unknown. Per-nucleotide qualities are absent, and no much larger clonotype sits a single base away. The collaborating institutions used their own protocols to collect whole blood in K2EDTA tubes. For TCRbeta analysis, collaborators shipped samples in one of three forms: frozen whole blood, isolated PBMCs, or DNA extracted from either of those sample types. What the authors observed across the whole study: How much clinical and demographic metadata was included differed by source and by participant, and the metadata was provided uncurated.

The immunoSEQ Assay, a bias-controlled multiplex PCR, was used to amplify TCRbeta CDR3 regions from genomic DNA. Under the source paper's analysis protocol: Within the assay, amplification of reference gene primers was used to estimate how many nucleated cells each sample contained. Sequence reads were collapsed and filtered to measure the absolute abundance of every unique TCRbeta CDR3 rearrangement. For each sample, productive Simpson clonality was calculated by taking the square root of Simpson's diversity index across productive rearrangements. TCRdb took this table from immuneACCESS and kept in-frame rearrangements with V and J called. Such tables lack part of the clones; where checked against another copy, unresolved V genes explain under half of the gap, and the rest is unexplained. V and J calls and clone size are as listed in that table; D and trimming were resolved from the DNA. This sample has some 40,000 clones in its table, and about 85% of those were observed once. Roughly 33% of the sample belongs to the ten largest clones.

This sequence uses TRBV4-2 and TRBJ1-2, and 8 bases in between align with TRBD1. The receptor comes from a woman older than 75 with acute or convalescent COVID-19. Sequencing was carried out using peripheral blood. The CDR3 amino acid sequence is: CASSQEGTGYGYTF. The DNA sequence is given as TGTGCCAGCAGCCAAGAAGGGACAGGCTATGGCTACACCTTC.